This T cell receptor beta chain was sequenced during a study of graft-versus-host responses after intestinal transplantation. Overall study context: Multivisceral, liver-intestinal, or isolated intestinal transplants were performed in recipients. Regarding the study as a whole: The study associated peak circulating GvH clone levels with early post-transplant HvG declines.

About this clone: The antigen is not known.

Here immunoSEQ multiplex PCR was the method, and the copy in TCRdb shows in-frame clones only, minus some. The table lists 14,000 to 15,000 clones, approximately 96% of them singletons. The CDR3 spans 12 residues. Germline CDR1 and CDR2: MGHDK and SYGVNS. Trimming took 8 bases from V and 3 from J, leaving 7 bases between them. Sequencing was performed on PBMCs, taken 9 days after transplant. The chain employs TRBV25-1 and TRBJ2-2; D possibly corresponds to TRBD2 (5 bases). The source is a human patient who received an intestinal transplant, so some T cells may come from the graft donor. Here the CDR3 reads CASGGYTGELFF. The CDR3 DNA is TGTGCCAGCGGAGGATACACCGGGGAGCTGTTTTTT.